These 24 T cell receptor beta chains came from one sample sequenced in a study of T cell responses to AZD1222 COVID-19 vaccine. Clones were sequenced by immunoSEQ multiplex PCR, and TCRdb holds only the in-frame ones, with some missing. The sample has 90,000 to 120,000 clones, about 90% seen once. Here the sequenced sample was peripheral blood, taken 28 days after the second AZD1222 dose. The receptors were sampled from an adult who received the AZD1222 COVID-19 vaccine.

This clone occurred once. The CDR3 reads CASSTGTGSDIGYTF. CDR3 in DNA: TGTGCCAGCAGCACAGGGACAGGGTCTGATATCGGCTACACCTTC. This sequence joins TRBV5-6 and TRBJ1-2; 9 nucleotides match TRBD1. Germline lookup yields CDR1 SGHDT and CDR2 YYEEEE. The trim removed 4 bases at V and 8 bases at J, leaving 12 bases unmatched. The CDR3 runs 15 residues.

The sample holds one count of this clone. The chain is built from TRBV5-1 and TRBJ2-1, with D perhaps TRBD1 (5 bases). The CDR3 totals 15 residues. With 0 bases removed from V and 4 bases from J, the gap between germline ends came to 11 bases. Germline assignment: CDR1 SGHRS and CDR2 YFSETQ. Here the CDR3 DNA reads TGCGCCAGCAGCTTGGACAGGTGGAGTTACAATGAGCAGTTCTTC. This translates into CASSLDRWSYNEQFF. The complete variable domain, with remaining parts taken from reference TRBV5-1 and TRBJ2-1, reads KAGVTQTPRYLIKTRGQQVTLSCSPISGHRSVSWYQQTPGQGLQFLFEYFSETQRNKGNFPGRFSGRQFSNSRSEMNVSTLELGDSALYLCASSLDRWSYNEQFFGPGTRLTVL.

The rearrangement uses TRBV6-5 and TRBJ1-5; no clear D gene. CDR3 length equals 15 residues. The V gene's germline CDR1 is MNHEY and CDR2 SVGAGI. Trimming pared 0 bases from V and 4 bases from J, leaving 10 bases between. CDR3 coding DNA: TGTGCCAGCAGTTACTCCTCGACAAGGAATCAGCCCCAGCATTTT. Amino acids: CASSYSSTRNQPQHF.

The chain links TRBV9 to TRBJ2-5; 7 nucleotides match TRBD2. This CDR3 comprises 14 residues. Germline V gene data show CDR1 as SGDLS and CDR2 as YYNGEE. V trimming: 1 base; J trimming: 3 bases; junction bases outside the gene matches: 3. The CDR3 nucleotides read TGTGCCAGCAGCGTAATGGGGGGGAAAGAGACCCAGTACTTC. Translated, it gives CASSVMGGKETQYF.

CDR3 protein: CASTFLGNTEAFF. The CDR3 region has the DNA TGTGCCAGCACTTTCTTAGGCAACACTGAAGCTTTCTTT. The gene calls are TRBV2 and TRBJ1-1, with no clear D. Trimming took off 7 bases at V and 2 bases at J, with 11 bases between the two ends. The germline V gene has CDR1 SNHLY and CDR2 FYNNEI. The CDR3 totals 13 residues.

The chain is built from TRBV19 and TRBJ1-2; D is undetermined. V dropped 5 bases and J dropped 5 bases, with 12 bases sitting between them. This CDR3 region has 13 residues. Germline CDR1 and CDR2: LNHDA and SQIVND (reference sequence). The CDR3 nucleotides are TGTGCCAGTAGTCCTGGGTGGCTATATGGCTACACCTTC. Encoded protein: CASSPGWLYGYTF. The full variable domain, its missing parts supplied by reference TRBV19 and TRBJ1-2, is DGGITQSPKYLFRKEGQNVTLSCEQNLNHDAMYWYRQDPGQGLRLIYYSQIVNDFQKGDIAEGYSVSREKKESFPLTVTSAQKNPTAFYLCASSPGWLYGYTFGSGTRLTVV.

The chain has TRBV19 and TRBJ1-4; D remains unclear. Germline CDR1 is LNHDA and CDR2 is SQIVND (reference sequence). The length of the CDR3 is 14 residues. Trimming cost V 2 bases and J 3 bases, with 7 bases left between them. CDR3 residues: CASSIWGSNEKLFF. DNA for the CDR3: TGTGCCAGTAGTATATGGGGTTCTAATGAAAAACTGTTTTTT. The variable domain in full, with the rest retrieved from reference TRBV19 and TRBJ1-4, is DGGITQSPKYLFRKEGQNVTLSCEQNLNHDAMYWYRQDPGQGLRLIYYSQIVNDFQKGDIAEGYSVSREKKESFPLTVTSAQKNPTAFYLCASSIWGSNEKLFFGSGTQLSVL.

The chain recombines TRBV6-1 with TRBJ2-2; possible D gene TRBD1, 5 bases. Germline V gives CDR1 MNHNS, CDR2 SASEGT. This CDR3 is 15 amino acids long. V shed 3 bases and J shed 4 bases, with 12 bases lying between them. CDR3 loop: CASSDWSGPTGELFF. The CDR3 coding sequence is TGTGCCAGCAGTGATTGGTCAGGGCCCACCGGGGAGCTGTTTTTT.

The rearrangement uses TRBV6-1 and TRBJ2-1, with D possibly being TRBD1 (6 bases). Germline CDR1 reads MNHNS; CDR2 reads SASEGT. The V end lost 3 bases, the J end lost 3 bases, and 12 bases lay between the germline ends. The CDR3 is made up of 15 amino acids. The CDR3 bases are TGTGCCAGCAGTGAGTACAGGGAGATCTACAATGAGCAGTTCTTC. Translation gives CASSEYREIYNEQFF.

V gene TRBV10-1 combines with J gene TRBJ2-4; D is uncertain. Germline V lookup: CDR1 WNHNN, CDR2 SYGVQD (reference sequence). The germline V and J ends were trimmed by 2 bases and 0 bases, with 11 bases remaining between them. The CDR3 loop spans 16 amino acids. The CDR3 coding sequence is TGCGCCAGCAGTGAGATAGTGATAATAGCCAAAAACATTCAGTACTTC. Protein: CASSEIVIIAKNIQYF.

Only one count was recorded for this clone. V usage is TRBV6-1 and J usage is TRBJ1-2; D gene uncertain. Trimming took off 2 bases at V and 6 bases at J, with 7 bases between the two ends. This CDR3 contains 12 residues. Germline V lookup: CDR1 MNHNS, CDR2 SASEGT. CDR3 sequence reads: CASSERHHGYTF. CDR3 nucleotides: TGTGCCAGCAGTGAAAGACACCATGGCTACACCTTC.

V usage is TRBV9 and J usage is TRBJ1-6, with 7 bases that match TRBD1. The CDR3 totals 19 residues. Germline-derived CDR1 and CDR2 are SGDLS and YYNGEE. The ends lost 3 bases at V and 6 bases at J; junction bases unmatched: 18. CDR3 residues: CASSGSQGGQRPFNSPLHF. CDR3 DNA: TGTGCCAGCAGCGGGAGCCAGGGGGGACAGAGACCTTTTAATTCACCCCTCCACTTT.

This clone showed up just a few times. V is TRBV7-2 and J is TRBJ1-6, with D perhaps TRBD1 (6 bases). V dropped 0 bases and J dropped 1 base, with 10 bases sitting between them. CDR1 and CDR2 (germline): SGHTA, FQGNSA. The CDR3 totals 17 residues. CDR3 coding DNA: TGTGCCAGCAGCTTAGCTGGGCAGGGGTCCTATAATTCACCCCTCCACTTT. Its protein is CASSLAGQGSYNSPLHF.

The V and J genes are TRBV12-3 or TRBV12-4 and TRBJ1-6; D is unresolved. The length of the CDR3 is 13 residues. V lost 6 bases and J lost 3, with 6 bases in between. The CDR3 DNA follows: TGTGCCAGCAGAGGGAACTATAATTCACCCCTCCACTTT. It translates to CASRGNYNSPLHF.

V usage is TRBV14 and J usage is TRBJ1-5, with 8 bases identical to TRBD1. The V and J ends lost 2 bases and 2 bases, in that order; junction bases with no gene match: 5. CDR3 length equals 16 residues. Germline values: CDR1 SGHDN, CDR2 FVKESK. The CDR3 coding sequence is TGTGCCAGCAGCCAACGGACAGGGTTTGGCAATCAGCCCCAGCATTTT. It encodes CASSQRTGFGNQPQHF. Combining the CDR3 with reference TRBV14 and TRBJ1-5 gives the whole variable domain EAGVTQFPSHSVIEKGQTVTLRCDPISGHDNLYWYRRVMGKEIKFLLHFVKESKQDESGMPNNRFLAERTGGTYSTLKVQPAELEDSGVYFCASSQRTGFGNQPQHFGDGTRLSIL.

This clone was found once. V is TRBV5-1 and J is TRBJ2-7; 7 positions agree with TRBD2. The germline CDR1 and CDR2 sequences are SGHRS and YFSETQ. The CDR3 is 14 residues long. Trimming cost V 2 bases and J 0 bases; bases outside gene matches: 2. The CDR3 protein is CASSLAGSSYEQYF. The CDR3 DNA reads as TGCGCCAGCAGCTTAGCGGGGAGCTCCTACGAGCAGTACTTC. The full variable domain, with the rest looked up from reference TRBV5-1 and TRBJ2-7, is KAGVTQTPRYLIKTRGQQVTLSCSPISGHRSVSWYQQTPGQGLQFLFEYFSETQRNKGNFPGRFSGRQFSNSRSEMNVSTLELGDSALYLCASSLAGSSYEQYFGPGTRLTVT.

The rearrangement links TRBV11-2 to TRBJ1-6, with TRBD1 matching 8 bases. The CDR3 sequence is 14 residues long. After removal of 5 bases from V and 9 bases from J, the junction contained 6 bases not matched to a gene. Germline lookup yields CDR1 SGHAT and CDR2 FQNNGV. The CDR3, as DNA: TGTGCCAGCAGCCCCCAGGGGGCAAGTTCACCCCTCCACTTT. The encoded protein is CASSPQGASSPLHF.

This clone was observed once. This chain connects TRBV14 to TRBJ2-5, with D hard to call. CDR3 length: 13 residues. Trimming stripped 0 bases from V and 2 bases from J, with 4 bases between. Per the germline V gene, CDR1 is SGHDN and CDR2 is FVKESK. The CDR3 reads CASSQDPQETQYF. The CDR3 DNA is TGTGCCAGCAGCCAAGATCCTCAAGAGACCCAGTACTTC.

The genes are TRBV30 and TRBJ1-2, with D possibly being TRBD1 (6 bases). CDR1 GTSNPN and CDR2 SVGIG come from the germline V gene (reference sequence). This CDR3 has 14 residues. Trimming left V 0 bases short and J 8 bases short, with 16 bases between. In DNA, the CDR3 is TGTGCCTGGAGTGTAGGGGGAGAGAGACGGGGCTACACCTTC. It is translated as CAWSVGGERRGYTF.

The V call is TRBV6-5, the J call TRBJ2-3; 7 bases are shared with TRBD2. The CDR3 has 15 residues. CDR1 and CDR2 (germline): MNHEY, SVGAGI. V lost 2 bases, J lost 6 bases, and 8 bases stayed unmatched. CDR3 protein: CASSYGAGEGDTQYF. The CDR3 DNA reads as TGTGCCAGCAGTTACGGGGCGGGAGAAGGGGATACGCAGTATTTT.

CDR3 region: CASRRRVYEQYF. CDR3 nucleotide sequence: TGTGCCAGCCGACGACGAGTCTACGAGCAGTACTTC. The gene calls are TRBV6-6 and TRBJ2-7; D gene ambiguous. Between the trimmed V and J ends, which lost 8 bases and 3 bases, there was a span of 11 bases. This CDR3 region has 12 residues. Germline V gene sequence: CDR1 MNHNY, CDR2 SVGAGI (reference sequence).

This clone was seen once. CDR3 amino acids: CASSQSRGPGTGELFF. CDR3 bases: TGCGCCAGCAGCCAAAGCAGGGGCCCGGGGACCGGGGAGCTGTTTTTT. The V and J genes are TRBV4-3 and TRBJ2-2; a weak D match, TRBD1 (6 bases). Germline values: CDR1 LGHNA, CDR2 YSLEER. This CDR3 has 16 residues. V lost 2 bases and J lost 5, with 15 bases in between.

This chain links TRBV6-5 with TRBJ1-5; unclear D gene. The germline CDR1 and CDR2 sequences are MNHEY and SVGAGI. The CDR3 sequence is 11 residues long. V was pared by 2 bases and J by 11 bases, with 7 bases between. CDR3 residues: CASSYDTSQHF. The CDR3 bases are TGTGCCAGCAGTTACGACACCTCCCAGCATTTT.

CDR3 nucleotides: TGTGCCAGCAATCGACAGGGCTTTGGAGCTTTCTTT. Translated, it gives CASNRQGFGAFF. The V gene is TRBV6-8, the J gene TRBJ1-1, with 7 bases fitting TRBD1. Germline loops: CDR1 MNHGY, CDR2 SAAAGT. This CDR3 contains 12 residues. Trimming cost V 7 bases and J 10 bases; bases outside gene matches: 9.